Below, 20 T cell receptor beta chains from the same sample are listed, as sequenced in a study of CD8 T cells in Susac syndrome. When the RNA was reverse transcribed, random hexamers were used with an input of about 0.45 to 1 ug. Each CDR3 protein is one row after TCRdb ran MiXCR on the immunoSEQ multiplex PCR reads. The sample has some 100,000 distinct CDR3 sequences; about nine tenths are singletons. Sample: CD4+ T cells from PBMCs. These receptors were collected from a human donor in good health.

The count of this clonotype is one. The chain links TRBV20-1 to TRBJ2-7; 8 positions agree with TRBD2. CDR1 and CDR2 (germline): DFQATT, SNEGSKA (reference sequence). The CDR3 sequence is 15 residues long. J gave up 0 bases and V 5 bases, and 9 bases lay outside the gene matches. This CDR3 is CSAWDRGGRSYEQYF. CDR3 sequence (DNA): TGCAGTGCTTGGGATCGGGGGGGACGCTCCTACGAGCAGTACTTC.

CDR3 protein: CASSPSHRQTNNQPQHF. In DNA form, the CDR3 reads TGTGCCAGTAGTCCATCCCACCGACAGACCAACAATCAGCCCCAGCATTTT. The V call is TRBV19, the J call TRBJ1-5, with D maybe TRBD1 (5 bases). CDR3 length: 17 amino acids. CDR1 is LNHDA and CDR2 is SQIVND in the germline V gene (reference sequence). V was trimmed by 5 bases and J by 3 bases, leaving 20 bases between them.

The J gene is TRBJ2-1, the V gene TRBV6-2 or TRBV6-3; 12 bases match TRBD2. CDR3 length: 13 amino acids. The germline V gene has CDR1 MNHEY and CDR2 SVGEGT. Losses at the gene ends were 6 bases for V and 10 bases for J; bases not matched to a gene: 4. CDR3 bases: TGTGCCAGCAGACCGACTAGCGGGAGCGAGCAGTTCTTC. Amino acid sequence: CASRPTSGSEQFF.

The CDR3 here is CASNVLGEYGYTF. The DNA of the CDR3 is TGTGCCAGCAATGTATTGGGGGAGTATGGCTACACCTTC. This chain connects TRBV12-3 or TRBV12-4 to TRBJ1-2, with a possible D match to TRBD1 (5 bases). CDR3 length: 13 residues. Trimming left V 7 bases short and J 5 bases short, with 14 bases between.

The chain uses TRBV5-1 and TRBJ2-2, with 7 bases aligning to TRBD2. This CDR3 has 13 amino acids. Trimming took 7 bases from V and 7 from J; bases not matched to a gene: 7. Germline CDR1 reads SGHRS; CDR2 reads YFSETQ. CDR3 sequence reads: CASGQPGGGELFF. Here the CDR3 DNA reads TGCGCCAGCGGACAACCGGGGGGCGGGGAGCTGTTTTTT.

The V and J genes are TRBV4-3 and TRBJ1-5; D is unclear. This CDR3 region has 15 residues. Per the germline V gene, CDR1 is LGHNA and CDR2 is YSLEER. V was clipped by 1 base and J by 4 bases, with 11 bases between them. The CDR3 sequence is CASSQAVGVNQPQHF. For the CDR3, the DNA is TGCGCCAGCAGCCAAGCGGTCGGAGTAAATCAGCCCCAGCATTTT.

This clonotype was seen a handful of times. The chain joins TRBV18 to TRBJ1-3; D is unresolved. In germline, CDR1 is KGHSH, CDR2 LQKENI. The CDR3 length is 14 residues. Trimming removed 6 bases at V and 0 bases at J, with 9 bases between. In DNA, the CDR3 is TGTGCCAGCTCGAGTGGCTACTCTGGAAACACCATATATTTT. Its protein is CASSSGYSGNTIYF.

CDR3 loop: CASSQIDLIQANTEAFF. The CDR3, as DNA: TGCGCCAGCAGCCAAATAGATTTAATACAGGCGAACACTGAAGCTTTCTTT. The chain combines TRBV4-1 with TRBJ1-1, with D possibly TRBD1 on 5 matching bases. Germline-derived CDR1 and CDR2 are MGHRA and YSYEKL. V was shortened by 2 bases and J by 1 base, with 17 bases between the two germline ends. The CDR3 has 17 residues.

This chain connects TRBV3-1 to TRBJ2-1; weak D call: TRBD2 (6 bases). CDR3 size: 16 residues. The V gene lost 0 bases and the J gene lost 2 bases, with 11 bases spanning the gap. The germline gives CDR1 LGHDT, CDR2 YNNKEL (reference sequence). In DNA, the CDR3 is TGTGCCAGCAGCCAAGAATGGGGGGAGACCTACAATGAGCAGTTCTTC. It encodes CASSQEWGETYNEQFF.

The J gene is TRBJ1-2, the V gene TRBV4-3, with D unclear. The CDR3 is 14 amino acids. Deletions cut 1 base from V and 4 bases from J, with 10 bases between. CDR1 LGHNA and CDR2 YSLEER come from the germline V gene. The DNA of the CDR3 is TGCGCCAGCAGCCAAGCGGGCGGAGCCTATGGCTACACCTTC. Translating gives CASSQAGGAYGYTF.

This clonotype was seen just once. The J gene is TRBJ2-5, the V gene TRBV20-1; 9 bases align to TRBD1. The CDR3 runs 15 residues. Germline trimming cut 0 bases from V and 2 bases from J; bases unmatched to any gene: 4. Germline loops: CDR1 DFQATT, CDR2 SNEGSKA (reference sequence). This CDR3 is CSARDPDRGQETQYF. Written as DNA, the CDR3 is TGCAGTGCTAGAGATCCAGACAGGGGGCAAGAGACCCAGTACTTC.

This chain connects TRBV2 to TRBJ1-1; perhaps TRBD1 as D (5 bases). The germline V gene encodes CDR1 SNHLY and CDR2 FYNNEI. The CDR3 is 15 amino acids. V gave up 6 bases and J gave up 1 base, with 15 bases separating them. The DNA for the CDR3 is TGTGCCAGCAGGTCCCTCGCGGGGGGGAACACTGAAGCTTTCTTT. This translates into CASRSLAGGNTEAFF.

V gene TRBV7-2 combines with J gene TRBJ1-5, with unresolved D. The V end was cut by 5 bases, the J end by 0 bases, with 11 bases between. The CDR3 contains 15 residues. Germline V gives CDR1 SGHTA, CDR2 FQGNSA. CDR3 DNA sequence: TGTGCCAGCAGCGAGGGCGCCGGTAGCAATCAGCCCCAGCATTTT. Translating gives CASSEGAGSNQPQHF.

This chain connects TRBV7-2 to TRBJ2-3; D gene uncertain. V was pared by 2 bases and J by 1 base, with 7 bases between. The CDR3 contains 14 residues. The germline V gene has CDR1 SGHTA and CDR2 FQGNSA. This CDR3 reads CASSLIVGTDTQYF. As DNA, the CDR3 is TGTGCCAGCAGCTTAATTGTCGGCACAGATACGCAGTATTTT.

V and J are TRBV7-3 and TRBJ2-7; D not resolved. Per the germline V gene, CDR1 is SGHTA and CDR2 is FQGTGA. The CDR3 extends over 13 amino acids. The V and J ends lost 5 bases and 3 bases respectively, with 11 bases between them. The CDR3 nucleotides are TGTGCCAGCAGCCTCTCCGCAAACTACGAGCAGTACTTC. This encodes CASSLSANYEQYF.

The rearrangement joins TRBV20-1 to TRBJ2-1, with D unclear. This CDR3 spans 11 amino acids. The V and J ends lost 2 bases and 10 bases respectively, with 9 bases between them. Germline CDR1 reads DFQATT; CDR2 reads SNEGSKA (reference sequence). In nucleotides, the CDR3 is TGCAGTGCTAGAAGTCTTAAGGAGCAGTTCTTC. Amino acid sequence: CSARSLKEQFF.

This chain uses TRBV29-1 with TRBJ1-2; possible D gene TRBD1, 5 bases. Trimming cost V 7 bases and J 5 bases, with 17 bases left between them. The CDR3 totals 13 residues. The germline CDR1 and CDR2 sequences are SQVTM and ANQGSEA. Here the CDR3 DNA reads TGCAGCGCAACCGTCGGGGGAGCGTATGGCTACACCTTC. Its protein is CSATVGGAYGYTF.

The chain links TRBV12-3 or TRBV12-4 to TRBJ2-3; D may be TRBD1 (5 bases). V was trimmed by 3 bases and J by 7 bases, leaving 17 bases between them. The CDR3 has 15 amino acids. Here the CDR3 reads CASSFLGQGANTQYF. In DNA form, the CDR3 reads TGTGCCAGCAGTTTCCTGGGGCAGGGTGCGAATACGCAGTATTTT.

The CDR3 nucleotides are TGTGCCAGCACCGAGGGGGCACTAGCGGGTCACTACGAGCAGTACTTC. It translates to CASTEGALAGHYEQYF. The V call is TRBV12-3 or TRBV12-4, the J call TRBJ2-7; TRBD2 agrees at 9 bases. The trim removed 7 bases at V and 3 bases at J, leaving 13 bases unmatched. The length of the CDR3 is 16 residues.

In DNA form, the CDR3 reads TGTGCCATCAGTGAGACTCCTCGCGGGGGGGCATCCGGGGAGCTGTTTTTT. This sequence encodes CAISETPRGGASGELFF. V is TRBV10-3 and J is TRBJ2-2; 9 bases align to TRBD2. The CDR3 has 17 amino acids. The V gene's germline CDR1 is ENHRY and CDR2 SYGVKD. J gave up 6 bases and V 2 bases, and 10 bases lay outside the gene matches.